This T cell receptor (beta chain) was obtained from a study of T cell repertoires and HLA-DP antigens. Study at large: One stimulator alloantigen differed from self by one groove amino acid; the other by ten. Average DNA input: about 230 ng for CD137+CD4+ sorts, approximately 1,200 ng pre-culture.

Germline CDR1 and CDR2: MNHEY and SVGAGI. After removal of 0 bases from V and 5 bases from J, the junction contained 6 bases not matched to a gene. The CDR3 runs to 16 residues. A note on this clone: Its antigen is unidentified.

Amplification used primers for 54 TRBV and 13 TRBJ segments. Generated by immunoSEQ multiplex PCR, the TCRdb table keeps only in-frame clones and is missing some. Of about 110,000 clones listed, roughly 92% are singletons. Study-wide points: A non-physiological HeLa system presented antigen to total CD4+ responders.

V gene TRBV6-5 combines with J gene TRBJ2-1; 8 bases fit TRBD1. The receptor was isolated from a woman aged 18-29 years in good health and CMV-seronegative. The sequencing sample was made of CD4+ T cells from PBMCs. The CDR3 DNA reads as TGTGCCAGCAGTTACTCGTTGGACAGGGCTCACAATGAGCAGTTCTTC. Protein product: CASSYSLDRAHNEQFF.